The 30 T cell receptor beta chains below come from one sample, sequenced in a study of patients and donors after allogeneic stem cell transplantation. TCRdb fed the RT-PCR reads into MiXCR, producing one record per CDR3 protein. The table records some 230,000 distinct CDR3 sequences, roughly 14% of them present only once. Sequenced input: blood, either unsorted or a sorted T cell fraction (not recorded which). All receptors come from a human donor who was either an allogeneic HSCT recipient or a stem cell or donor lymphocyte infusion donor (not recorded which). It is not recorded whose cells these are; they may come from a transplant donor.

The J gene is TRBJ2-7, the V gene TRBV14; D is possibly TRBD1 or TRBD2 (5 bases each). CDR3 length: 16 residues. Germline CDR1 is SGHDN and CDR2 is FVKESK. V lost 6 bases and J 6 bases, leaving 24 bases between the germline ends. The CDR3 region has the DNA TGTGCCAGCAGTCGTAATTTGGGGGTATCAGTGGGCGAGCAGTACTTC. Its translation: CASSRNLGVSVGEQYF.

This chain uses TRBV15 with TRBJ2-7, with 7 bases identical to TRBD2. The CDR3 length is 15 residues. Germline V gives CDR1 LNHNV, CDR2 YYDKDF (reference sequence). Losses at the gene ends were 5 bases for V and 5 bases for J; bases not matched to a gene: 12. The CDR3 region has the DNA TGTGCCACCAGCCACCACAGAGGGAGGGGCGACGAGCAGTACTTC. Translated, it gives CATSHHRGRGDEQYF. Complete variable domain (other parts from reference TRBV15 and TRBJ2-7): DAMVIQNPRYQVTQFGKPVTLSCSQTLNHNVMYWYQQKSSQAPKLLFHYYDKDFNNEADTPDNFQSRRPNTSFCFLDIRSPGLGDTAMYLCATSHHRGRGDEQYFGPGTRLTVT.

In its sample, this clonotype was seen many times. The rearrangement links TRBV4-1 to TRBJ1-1; unclear D gene. CDR1 MGHRA and CDR2 YSYEKL come from the germline V gene. V was pared by 8 bases and J by 3 bases, with 7 bases between. CDR3 length: 11 amino acids. The CDR3 region has the DNA TGCGCCAGCCGACGGGACACTGAAGCTTTCTTT. As protein: CASRRDTEAFF.

This clonotype showed up many times. The chain uses TRBV2 and TRBJ1-1; D may be TRBD1 (5 bases). Trimming cost V 6 bases and J 3 bases, with 11 bases left between them. Germline V CDR1 and CDR2: SNHLY, FYNNEI. CDR3 length equals 13 residues. CDR3 region: CASRDGGDTEAFF. CDR3 nucleotide sequence: TGTGCCAGCAGGGACGGAGGGGACACTGAAGCTTTCTTT.

The table lists this clonotype with many counts. V gene TRBV20-1 combines with J gene TRBJ1-2; D is possibly TRBD1 (5 bases). Germline lookup yields CDR1 DFQATT and CDR2 SNEGSKA (reference sequence). The V gene lost 6 bases and the J gene lost 2 bases, with 16 bases spanning the gap. This CDR3 has 14 residues. The CDR3 here is CSAAPQGLNYGYTF. The CDR3 DNA is TGCAGTGCAGCTCCCCAGGGATTGAACTATGGCTACACCTTC.

This clonotype was seen a handful of times. V is TRBV5-1 and J is TRBJ2-5; 10 bases agree with TRBD2. CDR1 and CDR2 from the germline V gene are SGHRS and YFSETQ. This CDR3 has 15 residues. V shed 0 bases, J shed 9 bases, and the junction held 8 bases outside the gene matches. This CDR3 is CASSLDGTSVWSQYF. In DNA form, the CDR3 reads TGCGCCAGCAGCTTGGATGGGACTAGCGTTTGGTCCCAGTACTTC. Combining the CDR3 with reference TRBV5-1 and TRBJ2-5 gives the whole variable domain KAGVTQTPRYLIKTRGQQVTLSCSPISGHRSVSWYQQTPGQGLQFLFEYFSETQRNKGNFPGRFSGRQFSNSRSEMNVSTLELGDSALYLCASSLDGTSVWSQYFGPGTRLLVL.

Only a few counts were recorded for this clonotype. The chain carries TRBV28 and TRBJ2-3, with 7 bases fitting TRBD1. The length of the CDR3 is 14 residues. Trimming took 5 bases from V and 3 from J; bases not matched to a gene: 5. Germline V gene lookup returns CDR1 MDHEN and CDR2 SYDVKM. DNA for the CDR3: TGTGCCAGCAGTGGACAGGCATCTACAGATACGCAGTATTTT. Amino acid sequence: CASSGQASTDTQYF.

The chain joins TRBV7-3 to TRBJ1-3; TRBD1 might be the D (6 bases). The CDR3 sequence is 15 residues long. Germline CDR1 is SGHTA and CDR2 is FQGTGA. The V end was cut by 5 bases, the J end by 1 base, with 12 bases between. The CDR3 loop is CASSPPTGSGNTIYF. The CDR3 DNA reads as TGTGCCAGCAGCCCCCCAACAGGGTCTGGAAACACCATATATTTT. The complete variable domain, with remaining parts taken from reference TRBV7-3 and TRBJ1-3, reads GAGVSQTPSNKVTEKGKYVELRCDPISGHTALYWYRQSLGQGPEFLIYFQGTGAADDSGLPNDRFFAVRPEGSVSTLKIQRTERGDSAVYLCASSPPTGSGNTIYFGEGSWLTVV.

The rearrangement links TRBV7-9 to TRBJ1-2, with D tentatively TRBD1 (5 bases). V lost 1 base and J 3 bases, leaving 12 bases between the germline ends. Germline-derived CDR1 and CDR2 are SEHNR and FQNEAQ (reference sequence). The CDR3 runs to 15 residues. The CDR3 sequence: CASSLGGRADYGYTF. The CDR3 DNA reads as TGTGCCAGCAGCTTAGGTGGCAGGGCGGACTATGGCTACACCTTC.

This clonotype was recorded a few times. The gene calls are TRBV11-2 and TRBJ2-5; D is unclear. Trimming stripped 2 bases from V and 5 bases from J, with 12 bases between. CDR3 length: 14 amino acids. The germline V gene encodes CDR1 SGHAT and CDR2 FQNNGV. This chain's CDR3 is CASSLLLVRETQYF. The CDR3 region has the DNA TGTGCCAGCAGCTTATTACTCGTCAGGGAGACCCAGTACTTC.

Only a few counts were recorded for this clonotype. The rearrangement joins TRBV7-3 to TRBJ1-2; 10 positions match TRBD1. V was clipped by 7 bases and J by 4 bases; unmatched bases: 9. This CDR3 has 15 residues. Germline CDR1 and CDR2: SGHTA and FQGTGA. CDR3 loop: CASKPTGGTFYGYTF. DNA for the CDR3: TGTGCCAGCAAACCGACAGGGGGCACCTTCTATGGCTACACCTTC.

Only a few counts were recorded for this clonotype. The chain joins TRBV6-5 to TRBJ1-1; no reliable D call. Trimming took off 4 bases at V and 0 bases at J, with 12 bases between the two ends. Germline assignment: CDR1 MNHEY and CDR2 SVGAGI. The CDR3 totals 15 residues. Here the CDR3 DNA reads TGTGCCAGCAGTTCCCCTCAGGTATTGAACACTGAAGCTTTCTTT. It codes for CASSSPQVLNTEAFF.

The table lists this clonotype with a few counts. The chain combines TRBV6-5 with TRBJ2-7; TRBD1 matches at 9 bases. Germline V lookup: CDR1 MNHEY, CDR2 SVGAGI. V dropped 4 bases and J dropped 3; count of bases not matched to a gene: 4. The CDR3 spans 14 residues. The CDR3 DNA follows: TGTGCCAGCAGTTCCTGGGACAGGGTCTACGAGCAGTACTTC. The encoded protein is CASSSWDRVYEQYF.

CDR3 in amino acids: CASSQEGGDGYGYTF. CDR3 in DNA: TGTGCCAGCAGCCAAGAGGGGGGCGACGGCTATGGCTACACCTTC. This chain uses TRBV3-1 with TRBJ1-2, with a possible D match to TRBD1 (6 bases). In germline, CDR1 is LGHDT, CDR2 YNNKEL (reference sequence). CDR3 length equals 15 residues. Trimming removed 0 bases from V and 4 bases from J, with 12 bases in between.

In this sample, this clonotype turned up many times. J is TRBJ2-5 and V is TRBV9; 7 positions agree with TRBD2. Trimming took 1 base from V and 0 from J; bases not matched to a gene: 6. This CDR3 region has 16 residues. Germline CDR1 SGDLS, CDR2 YYNGEE. Written as DNA, the CDR3 is TGTGCCAGCAGCGTATCCCCACTAGCGAACCAAGAGACCCAGTACTTC. Translating gives CASSVSPLANQETQYF.

This clonotype has a handful of counts. The V gene is TRBV30, the J gene TRBJ1-3; the D gene is possibly TRBD1 (5 bases). The CDR3 has 14 amino acids. The germline CDR1 and CDR2 sequences are GTSNPN and SVGIG (reference sequence). V gave up 2 bases and J gave up 0 bases, with 8 bases separating them. CDR3 residues: CAWSLGDSGNTIYF. CDR3 bases: TGTGCCTGGAGTTTGGGGGACTCTGGAAACACCATATATTTT.

This clonotype came up a few times. The V call is TRBV20-1, the J call TRBJ1-5; D not certain. Germline V gene sequence: CDR1 DFQATT, CDR2 SNEGSKA (reference sequence). Trimming shortened V by 6 bases and J by 3 bases, and 12 bases separated the two germline ends. CDR3 length: 13 amino acids. CDR3 loop: CSADVGDNQPQHF. CDR3 nucleotides: TGCAGTGCAGACGTCGGAGACAATCAGCCCCAGCATTTT.

The chain is built from TRBV20-1 and TRBJ2-4, with D hard to call. V lost 3 bases and J lost 0, with 9 bases in between. In germline, CDR1 is DFQATT, CDR2 SNEGSKA (reference sequence). The CDR3 extends over 14 amino acids. The DNA of the CDR3 is TGCAGTGCTAGGTCCCCCATAGCCAAAAACATTCAGTACTTC. The encoded protein is CSARSPIAKNIQYF.

In this sample, this clonotype turned up a few times. V is TRBV10-3 and J is TRBJ1-2, with TRBD1 matching 9 bases. The trim removed 7 bases at V and 7 bases at J, leaving 10 bases unmatched. CDR3 length: 14 residues. The germline V gene has CDR1 ENHRY and CDR2 SYGVKD. CDR3 nucleotides: TGTGCCATCACCGGACAGGGGAGTACGGCTGGCTACACCTTC. Protein product: CAITGQGSTAGYTF.

This clonotype was found a few times. The chain employs TRBV11-2 and TRBJ2-7, with TRBD2 matching 9 bases. The CDR3 contains 17 residues. In germline, CDR1 is SGHAT, CDR2 FQNNGV. Germline trimming cut 5 bases from V and 5 bases from J; bases unmatched to any gene: 16. CDR3 DNA sequence: TGTGCCAGCAGCAGAAATACCCTCGCGGGAGGGACCCACGAGCAGTACTTC. It specifies CASSRNTLAGGTHEQYF.

This clonotype showed up many times. This chain connects TRBV19 to TRBJ1-2; no clear D. Between the trimmed V and J ends, which lost 3 bases and 8 bases, there was a span of 19 bases. Germline CDR1 is LNHDA and CDR2 is SQIVND (reference sequence). CDR3 length equals 15 residues. The CDR3 nucleotides read TGTGCCAGTAGTATCGGCGGGGTCAGGCCTGGCGGCTACACCTTC. It encodes CASSIGGVRPGGYTF.

This clonotype has just a few counts. V gene TRBV20-1 combines with J gene TRBJ2-7; 7 bases are shared with TRBD2. The CDR3 is 13 amino acids. The V gene's germline CDR1 is DFQATT and CDR2 SNEGSKA (reference sequence). V lost 6 bases to trimming and J lost 10 bases; unmatched junction nucleotides: 15. The CDR3 sequence is CSAAGLEYGSQYF. CDR3 sequence (DNA): TGCAGTGCAGCAGGACTAGAGTACGGGAGTCAGTACTTC.

This rearrangement joins TRBV10-3 to TRBJ2-7; D may be TRBD2 (7 bases). The germline CDR1 and CDR2 sequences are ENHRY and SYGVKD. Trimming cost V 9 bases and J 2 bases, with 14 bases left between them. The CDR3 loop spans 13 amino acids. DNA for the CDR3: TGTGCCATGGGAGGGGGGGGCCCCTACGAGCAGTACTTC. As protein: CAMGGGGPYEQYF.

In this sample, this clonotype is medium-sized. This sequence joins TRBV7-9 and TRBJ1-2, with TRBD1 matching 7 bases. Germline CDR1 and CDR2: SEHNR and FQNEAQ (reference sequence). The CDR3 consists of 14 residues. With V trimmed by 5 bases and J by 5 bases, 8 bases remained unmatched. The CDR3 nucleotides are TGTGCCAGCAGCCCCGGGACAGTGGGGTATGGCTACACCTTC. Translation gives CASSPGTVGYGYTF.

V and J are TRBV6-5 and TRBJ1-1; perhaps TRBD1 as D (6 bases). Germline V gene sequence: CDR1 MNHEY, CDR2 SVGAGI. Trimming removed 2 bases from V and 1 base from J, with 11 bases in between. This CDR3 is 15 amino acids long. CDR3 DNA sequence: TGTGCCAGCAGTTACAATCCAGGGGCGAACACTGAAGCTTTCTTT. Its translation: CASSYNPGANTEAFF.

This chain links TRBV20-1 with TRBJ1-1, with D unresolved. From germline, CDR1 is DFQATT and CDR2 SNEGSKA (reference sequence). The V end was cut by 0 bases, the J end by 1 base, with 12 bases between. CDR3 length equals 15 residues. CDR3 protein: CSARDWATANTEAFF. The CDR3 DNA reads as TGCAGTGCTAGAGACTGGGCCACAGCGAACACTGAAGCTTTCTTT.

This clonotype was found a few times. The V gene is TRBV20-1, the J gene TRBJ2-1, with D possibly matching TRBD2 (5 bases). Looked up from germline, CDR1 is DFQATT and CDR2 is SNEGSKA (reference sequence). Trimming removed 1 base from V and 4 bases from J, with 14 bases in between. This CDR3 comprises 15 residues. CDR3 sequence: CSARVAEGSYNEQFF. The DNA of the CDR3 is TGCAGTGCTAGAGTCGCCGAGGGCTCTTACAATGAGCAGTTCTTC.

This clonotype turned up a few times. V usage is TRBV5-1 and J usage is TRBJ2-3, with TRBD1 matching over 8 bases. Germline CDR1 SGHRS, CDR2 YFSETQ. There are 13 residues in the CDR3. V shed 7 bases and J 2 bases; nucleotides not matched to a gene: 3. The CDR3 sequence: CASGTGTTDTQYF. The CDR3 nucleotides read TGCGCCAGCGGGACAGGTACCACAGATACGCAGTATTTT.

Only a few counts were recorded for this clonotype. The V gene is TRBV18, the J gene TRBJ2-7; D unclear. The CDR3 contains 12 residues. Trimming cost V 4 bases and J 5 bases, with 9 bases left between them. Per the germline V gene, CDR1 is KGHSH and CDR2 is LQKENI. In DNA form, the CDR3 reads TGTGCCAGCTCACTCGACACAAACGAGCAGTACTTC. It yields the protein CASSLDTNEQYF. Full variable domain (remainder filled in from reference TRBV18 and TRBJ2-7): NAGVMQNPRHLVRRRGQEARLRCSPMKGHSHVYWYRQLPEEGLKFMVYLQKENIIDESGMPKERFSAEFPKEGPSILRIQQVVRGDSAAYFCASSLDTNEQYFGPGTRLTVT.

This clonotype was picked up a small number of times. This chain connects TRBV5-1 to TRBJ2-2; D call uncertain. The CDR3 covers 14 residues. Germline V CDR1 and CDR2: SGHRS, YFSETQ. The V end was cut by 0 bases, the J end by 3 bases, with 6 bases between. Here the CDR3 reads CASSLGTDTGELFF. Written as DNA, the CDR3 is TGCGCCAGCAGCTTGGGGACCGACACCGGGGAGCTGTTTTTT.